The 15 T cell receptor beta chains below come from one sample, sequenced in a study of ipilimumab plus nivolumab after autologous stem cell transplantation. Measured with immunoSEQ multiplex PCR; TCRdb has only the in-frame clones, and not every one. The table includes about 83,000 clones, about 83% detected once. The sequences come from PBMCs, collected in a trial of ipilimumab plus nivolumab as post-transplant consolidation. These receptor sequences come from a male donor with diffuse large B-cell lymphoma.

This rearrangement joins TRBV7-9 to TRBJ2-7; TRBD1 aligns across 9 bases. The CDR3 has 16 residues. Germline V gene data show CDR1 as SEHNR and CDR2 as FQNEAQ (reference sequence). J gave up 6 bases and V 5 bases, and 14 bases lay outside the gene matches. CDR3 sequence reads: CASSRPGTGIGLEQYF. CDR3 nucleotide sequence: TGTGCCAGCAGCCGTCCCGGGACAGGGATCGGACTCGAGCAGTACTTC.

This chain links TRBV6-1 with TRBJ2-7, with unresolved D. The germline V and J ends were trimmed by 3 bases and 1 base, with 10 bases remaining between them. The CDR3 length is 14 residues. The germline CDR1 and CDR2 sequences are MNHNS and SASEGT. The DNA for the CDR3 is TGTGCCAGCAGTGAGGGTGGCAGGTCCTACGAGCAGTACTTC. Its translation: CASSEGGRSYEQYF.

The J gene is TRBJ2-3, the V gene TRBV6-4; D is unclear. Between the trimmed V and J ends, which lost 5 bases and 5 bases, there was a span of 5 bases. From germline, CDR1 is MRHNA and CDR2 SNTAGT. The CDR3 consists of 11 residues. The CDR3 spells CASSRGDTQYF. The CDR3 nucleotides read TGTGCCAGCAGTCGCGGAGATACGCAGTATTTT.

The chain combines TRBV5-6 with TRBJ2-1, with a weak D call TRBD2 (6 bases). Germline CDR1 reads SGHDT; CDR2 reads YYEEEE. Trimming took 0 bases from V and 4 from J, leaving 14 bases between them. The CDR3 length is 16 residues. CDR3 amino acids: CASSLGRDARYNEQFF. In DNA form, the CDR3 reads TGTGCCAGCAGCTTGGGGAGGGATGCCCGATACAATGAGCAGTTCTTC. Together with reference TRBV5-6 and TRBJ2-1, the CDR3 gives the full variable domain: DAGVTQSPTHLIKTRGQQVTLRCSPKSGHDTVSWYQQALGQGPQFIFQYYEEEERQRGNFPDRFSGHQFPNYSSELNVNALLLGDSALYLCASSLGRDARYNEQFFGPGTRLTVL.

The chain carries TRBV7-2 and TRBJ1-5; the D gene is possibly TRBD1 (5 bases). Germline V gene data show CDR1 as SGHTA and CDR2 as FQGNSA. With 2 bases removed from V and 6 bases from J, the gap between germline ends came to 14 bases. This CDR3 is built from 15 residues. The CDR3 protein is CASSLTQGKGQPQHF. CDR3 nucleotide sequence: TGTGCCAGCAGCTTAACCCAGGGAAAGGGTCAGCCCCAGCATTTT.

The chain has TRBV6-5 and TRBJ2-7; no definite D call. The CDR3 runs 15 residues. V was shortened by 0 bases and J by 7 bases, with 16 bases between the two germline ends. Germline CDR1 and CDR2: MNHEY and SVGAGI. CDR3 nucleotides: TGTGCCAGCAGTTACTCGTTGCTTCCTCCTAAGGAGCAGTACTTC. It yields the protein CASSYSLLPPKEQYF.

The chain links TRBV2 to TRBJ1-3; no clear D. Germline CDR1 SNHLY, CDR2 FYNNEI. V shed 6 bases and J shed 0 bases, with 6 bases lying between them. This CDR3 spans 13 amino acids. DNA of the CDR3: TGTGCCAGCAGCGCCCTCTCTGGAAACACCATATATTTT. Translation: CASSALSGNTIYF.

The V gene is TRBV4-2, the J gene TRBJ1-3; D gene unclear. This CDR3 region has 12 residues. CDR1 and CDR2 from the germline V gene are LGHNA and YNFKEQ. Deletions cut 0 bases from V and 7 bases from J, with 4 bases between. The CDR3 sequence: CASSQDRNTIYF. The CDR3 DNA is TGTGCCAGCAGCCAAGATCGGAACACCATATATTTT.

The rearrangement links TRBV7-8 to TRBJ2-3, with 10 bases aligning to TRBD2. CDR1 is SGHVS and CDR2 is FQNEAQ in the germline V gene. V lost 5 bases to trimming and J lost 0 bases; unmatched junction nucleotides: 5. The CDR3 has 16 amino acids. In nucleotides, the CDR3 is TGTGCCAGCAGCCTATTAGCGGGGGGAAGCACAGATACGCAGTATTTT. This gives the protein CASSLLAGGSTDTQYF.

The chain has TRBV15 and TRBJ2-5; TRBD2 matches 8 bases. V was pared by 3 bases and J by 4 bases, with 4 bases of the junction left unmatched. Germline CDR1 LNHNV, CDR2 YYDKDF (reference sequence). The CDR3 is 14 residues long. The chain's CDR3 is CATSSGGDGETQYF. The CDR3 DNA is TGTGCCACCAGCAGCGGGGGGGACGGAGAGACCCAGTACTTC.

This chain joins TRBV2 and TRBJ2-1; 8 bases align to TRBD1. CDR3 length equals 16 residues. With 1 base clipped from V and 3 bases from J, the junction kept 5 bases outside the gene matches. Looked up from germline, CDR1 is SNHLY and CDR2 is FYNNEI. The CDR3 DNA reads TGTGCCAGCAGTGAAGAGGACAGGGAGCTCTACAATGAGCAGTTCTTC. Residues: CASSEEDRELYNEQFF.

V is TRBV29-1 and J is TRBJ2-1, with no clear D. The length of the CDR3 is 11 residues. CDR1 is SQVTM, CDR2 ANQGSEA, per germline. Between the trimmed V and J ends, which lost 4 bases and 4 bases, there was a span of 5 bases. CDR3 bases: TGCAGCGTTGTCGCGTACAATGAGCAGTTCTTC. The encoded protein is CSVVAYNEQFF.

The rearrangement joins TRBV9 to TRBJ1-6, with D perhaps TRBD1 (5 bases). Germline CDR1 SGDLS, CDR2 YYNGEE. This CDR3 is 14 amino acids long. Trimming removed 7 bases from V and 6 bases from J, with 14 bases in between. CDR3 coding DNA: TGTGCCAGCGGAGGGGAGCCGAGTAATTCACCCCTCCACTTT. Protein sequence: CASGGEPSNSPLHF.

The chain's CDR3 is CAISEDSRTNTEAFF. CDR3 nucleotide sequence: TGTGCCATCAGTGAGGACAGCCGGACGAACACTGAAGCTTTCTTT. The chain employs TRBV10-3 and TRBJ1-1; tentatively, D is TRBD1 (5 bases). Germline V CDR1 and CDR2: ENHRY, SYGVKD. With 2 bases removed from V and 1 base from J, the gap between germline ends came to 11 bases. CDR3 length equals 15 residues.

This chain joins TRBV6-5 and TRBJ1-2, with 7 bases that match TRBD1. V dropped 8 bases and J dropped 3; count of bases not matched to a gene: 9. Germline values: CDR1 MNHEY, CDR2 SVGAGI. The CDR3 length is 14 residues. The CDR3 bases are TGTGCCAGCTCCCTGGAACAGGGGTACTATGGCTACACCTTC. Encoded protein: CASSLEQGYYGYTF.